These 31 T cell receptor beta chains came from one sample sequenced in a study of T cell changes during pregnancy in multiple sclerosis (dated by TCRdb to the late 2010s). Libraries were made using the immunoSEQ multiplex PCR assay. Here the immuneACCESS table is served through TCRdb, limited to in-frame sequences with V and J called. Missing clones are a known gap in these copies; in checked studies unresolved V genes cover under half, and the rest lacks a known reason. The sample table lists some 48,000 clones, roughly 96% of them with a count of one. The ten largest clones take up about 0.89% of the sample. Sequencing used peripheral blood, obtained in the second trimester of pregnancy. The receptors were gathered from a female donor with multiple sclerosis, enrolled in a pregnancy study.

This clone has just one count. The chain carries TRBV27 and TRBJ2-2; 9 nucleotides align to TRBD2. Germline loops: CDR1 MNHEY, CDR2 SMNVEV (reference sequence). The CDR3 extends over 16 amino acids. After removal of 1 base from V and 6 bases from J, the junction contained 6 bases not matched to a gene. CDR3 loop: CASSLLARGGAGELFF. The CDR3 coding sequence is TGTGCCAGCAGTTTATTAGCGCGGGGGGGCGCCGGGGAGCTGTTTTTT.

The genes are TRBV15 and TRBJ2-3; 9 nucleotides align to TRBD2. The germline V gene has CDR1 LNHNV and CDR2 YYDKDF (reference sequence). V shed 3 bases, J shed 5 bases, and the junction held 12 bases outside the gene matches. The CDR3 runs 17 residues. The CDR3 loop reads CATSSPGASGAVDTQYF. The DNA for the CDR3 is TGTGCCACCAGCAGCCCCGGTGCTAGCGGGGCGGTAGATACGCAGTATTTT.

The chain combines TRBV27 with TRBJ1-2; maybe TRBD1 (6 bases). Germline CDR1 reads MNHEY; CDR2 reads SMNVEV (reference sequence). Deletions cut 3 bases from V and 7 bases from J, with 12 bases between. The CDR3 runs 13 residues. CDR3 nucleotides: TGTGCCAGCAGTTTGACAGGAACGGGTGGCTACACCTTC. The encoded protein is CASSLTGTGGYTF.

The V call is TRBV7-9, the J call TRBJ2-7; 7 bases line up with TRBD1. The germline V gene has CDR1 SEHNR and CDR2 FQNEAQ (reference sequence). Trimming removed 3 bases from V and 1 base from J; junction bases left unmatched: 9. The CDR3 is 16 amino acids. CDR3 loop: CASSLRGNRGSYEQYF. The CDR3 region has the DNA TGTGCCAGCAGCTTGCGAGGCAACAGGGGATCCTACGAGCAGTACTTC.

The CDR3 reads CASSASGTGLDTQYF. The CDR3 region has the DNA TGCGCCAGCAGTGCGTCCGGGACAGGGTTAGATACGCAGTATTTT. The chain joins TRBV10-1 to TRBJ2-3; TRBD1 matches at 9 bases. After removal of 4 bases from V and 5 bases from J, the junction contained 7 bases not matched to a gene. Germline V gene sequence: CDR1 WNHNN, CDR2 SYGVQD (reference sequence). The CDR3 covers 15 residues.

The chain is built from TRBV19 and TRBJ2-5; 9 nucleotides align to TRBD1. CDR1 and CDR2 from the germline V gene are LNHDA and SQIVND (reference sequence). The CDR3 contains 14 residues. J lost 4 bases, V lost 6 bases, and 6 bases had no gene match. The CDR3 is CASRGGQGGETQYF. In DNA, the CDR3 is TGTGCCAGTAGAGGGGGACAGGGTGGAGAGACCCAGTACTTC.

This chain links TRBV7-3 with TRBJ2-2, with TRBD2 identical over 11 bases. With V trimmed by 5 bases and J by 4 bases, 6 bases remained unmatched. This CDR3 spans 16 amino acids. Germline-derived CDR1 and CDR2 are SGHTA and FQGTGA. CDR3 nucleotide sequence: TGTGCCAGCAGCCCTAGCGGGGGGCTTTTCACCGGGGAGCTGTTTTTT. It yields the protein CASSPSGGLFTGELFF.

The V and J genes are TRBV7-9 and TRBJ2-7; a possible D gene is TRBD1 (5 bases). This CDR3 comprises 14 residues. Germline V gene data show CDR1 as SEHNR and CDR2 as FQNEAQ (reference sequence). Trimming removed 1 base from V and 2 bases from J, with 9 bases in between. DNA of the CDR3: TGTGCCAGCAGCTTAGGGACGGACACCTACGAGCAGTACTTC. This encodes CASSLGTDTYEQYF.

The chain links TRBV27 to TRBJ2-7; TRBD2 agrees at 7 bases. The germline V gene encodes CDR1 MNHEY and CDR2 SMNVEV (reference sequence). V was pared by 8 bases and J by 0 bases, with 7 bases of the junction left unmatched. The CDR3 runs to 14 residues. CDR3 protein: CASQLARSSYEQYF. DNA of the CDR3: TGTGCCAGCCAACTAGCGAGGAGCTCCTACGAGCAGTACTTC.

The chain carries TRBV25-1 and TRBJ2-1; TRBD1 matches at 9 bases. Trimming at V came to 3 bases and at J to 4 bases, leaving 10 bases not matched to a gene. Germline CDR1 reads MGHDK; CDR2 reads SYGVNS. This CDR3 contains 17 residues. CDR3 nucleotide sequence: TGTGCCAGCAGTGATCCCTCCGGGACAGGGACATACAATGAGCAGTTCTTC. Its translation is CASSDPSGTGTYNEQFF. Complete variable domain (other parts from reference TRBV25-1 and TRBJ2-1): EADIYQTPRYLVIGTGKKITLECSQTMGHDKMYWYQQDPGMELHLIHYSYGVNSTEKGDLSSESTVSRIRTEHFPLTLESARPSHTSQYLCASSDPSGTGTYNEQFFGPGTRLTVL.

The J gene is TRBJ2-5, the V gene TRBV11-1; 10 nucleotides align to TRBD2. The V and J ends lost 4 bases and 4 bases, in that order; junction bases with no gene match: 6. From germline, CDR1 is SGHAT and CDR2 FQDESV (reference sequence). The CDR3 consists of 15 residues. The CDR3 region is CASSYLAGVAETQYF. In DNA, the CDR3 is TGTGCCAGCAGCTACCTAGCGGGAGTGGCAGAGACCCAGTACTTC.

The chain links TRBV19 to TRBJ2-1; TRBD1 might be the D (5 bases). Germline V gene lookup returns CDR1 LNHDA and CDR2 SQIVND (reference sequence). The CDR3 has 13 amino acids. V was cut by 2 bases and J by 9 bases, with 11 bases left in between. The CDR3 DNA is TGTGCCAGTAGTATAATCCGGCAGGGTGAGCAGTTCTTC. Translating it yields CASSIIRQGEQFF. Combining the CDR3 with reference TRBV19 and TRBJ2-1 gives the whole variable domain DGGITQSPKYLFRKEGQNVTLSCEQNLNHDAMYWYRQDPGQGLRLIYYSQIVNDFQKGDIAEGYSVSREKKESFPLTVTSAQKNPTAFYLCASSIIRQGEQFFGPGTRLTVL.

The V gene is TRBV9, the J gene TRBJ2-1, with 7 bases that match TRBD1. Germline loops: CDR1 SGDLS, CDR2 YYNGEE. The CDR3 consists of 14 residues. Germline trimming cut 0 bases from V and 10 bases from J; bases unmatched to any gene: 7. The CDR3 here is CASSVAYRGREQFF. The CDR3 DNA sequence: TGTGCCAGCAGCGTAGCCTACAGGGGCCGGGAGCAGTTCTTC.

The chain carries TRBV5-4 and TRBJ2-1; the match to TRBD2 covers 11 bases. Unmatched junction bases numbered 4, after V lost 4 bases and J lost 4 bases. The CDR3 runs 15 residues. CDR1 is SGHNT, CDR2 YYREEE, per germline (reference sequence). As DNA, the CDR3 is TGTGCCAGCAGCCCCGGGACTAGCGGTTACAATGAGCAGTTCTTC. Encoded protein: CASSPGTSGYNEQFF.

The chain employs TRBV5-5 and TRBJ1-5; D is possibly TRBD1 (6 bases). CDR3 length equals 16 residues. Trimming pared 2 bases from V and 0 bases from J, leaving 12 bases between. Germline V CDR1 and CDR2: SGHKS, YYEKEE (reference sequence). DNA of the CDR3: TGTGCCAGCAGCTTAAAGACAGGCCCTAGCAATCAGCCCCAGCATTTT. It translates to CASSLKTGPSNQPQHF.

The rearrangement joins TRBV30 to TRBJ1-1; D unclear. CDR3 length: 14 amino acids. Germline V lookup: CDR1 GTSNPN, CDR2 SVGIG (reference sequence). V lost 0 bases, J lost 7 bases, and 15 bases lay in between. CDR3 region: CAWSVTTEEGEAFF. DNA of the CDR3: TGTGCCTGGAGTGTTACTACGGAAGAGGGTGAAGCTTTCTTT.

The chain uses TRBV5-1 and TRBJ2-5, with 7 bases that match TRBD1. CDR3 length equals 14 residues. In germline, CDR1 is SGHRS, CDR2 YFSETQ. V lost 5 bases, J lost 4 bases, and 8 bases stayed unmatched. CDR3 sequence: CASSPPGQRETQYF. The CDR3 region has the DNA TGCGCCAGCAGTCCTCCGGGACAGAGAGAGACCCAGTACTTC.

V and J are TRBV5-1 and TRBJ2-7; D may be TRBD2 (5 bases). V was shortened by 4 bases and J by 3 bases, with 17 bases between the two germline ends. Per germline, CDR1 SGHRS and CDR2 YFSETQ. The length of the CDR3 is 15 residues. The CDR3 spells CASSPGGRTNYEQYF. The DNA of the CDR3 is TGCGCCAGCAGCCCCGGAGGACGTACTAACTACGAGCAGTACTTC. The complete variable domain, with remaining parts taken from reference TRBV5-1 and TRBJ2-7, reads KAGVTQTPRYLIKTRGQQVTLSCSPISGHRSVSWYQQTPGQGLQFLFEYFSETQRNKGNFPGRFSGRQFSNSRSEMNVSTLELGDSALYLCASSPGGRTNYEQYFGPGTRLTVT.

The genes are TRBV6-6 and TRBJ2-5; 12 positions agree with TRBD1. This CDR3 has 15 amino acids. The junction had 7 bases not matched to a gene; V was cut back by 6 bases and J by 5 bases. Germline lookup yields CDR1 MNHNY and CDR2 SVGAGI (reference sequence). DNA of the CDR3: TGTGCCAGCAGGCCCGGGACAGGGGGCGCCGAGACCCAGTACTTC. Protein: CASRPGTGGAETQYF.

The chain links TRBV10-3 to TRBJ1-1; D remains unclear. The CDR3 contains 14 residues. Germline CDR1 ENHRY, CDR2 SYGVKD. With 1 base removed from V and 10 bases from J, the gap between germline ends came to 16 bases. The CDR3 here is CAISEFEGEGGAFF. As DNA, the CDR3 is TGTGCCATCAGTGAGTTCGAGGGCGAGGGAGGAGCTTTCTTT.

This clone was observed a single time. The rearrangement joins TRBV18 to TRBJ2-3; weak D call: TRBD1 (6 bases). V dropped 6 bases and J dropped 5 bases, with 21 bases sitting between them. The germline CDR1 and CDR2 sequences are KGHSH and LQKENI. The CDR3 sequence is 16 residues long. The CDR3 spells CASSLFPTGLGDTQYF. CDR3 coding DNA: TGTGCCAGCTCTCTTTTTCCCACAGGGTTAGGAGATACGCAGTATTTT.

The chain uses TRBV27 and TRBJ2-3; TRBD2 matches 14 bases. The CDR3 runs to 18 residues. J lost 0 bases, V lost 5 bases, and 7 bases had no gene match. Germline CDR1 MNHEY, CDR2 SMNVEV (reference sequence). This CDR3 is CASSPRTSGRRSTDTQYF. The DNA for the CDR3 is TGTGCCAGCAGTCCCAGGACTAGCGGGAGGAGGAGCACAGATACGCAGTATTTT.

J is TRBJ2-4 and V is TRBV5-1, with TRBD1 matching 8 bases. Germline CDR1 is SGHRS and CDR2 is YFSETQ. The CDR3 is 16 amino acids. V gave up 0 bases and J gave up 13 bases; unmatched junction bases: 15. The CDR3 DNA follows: TGCGCCAGCAGCTTGGCCTTACTAGGACAGGGCGGACGACAGTACTTC. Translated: CASSLALLGQGGRQYF.

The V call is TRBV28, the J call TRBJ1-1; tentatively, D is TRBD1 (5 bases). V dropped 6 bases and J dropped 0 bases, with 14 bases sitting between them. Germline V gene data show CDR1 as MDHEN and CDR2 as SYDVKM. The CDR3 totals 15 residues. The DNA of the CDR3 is TGTGCCAGCAGGAGGGGAGGGACCATGAACACTGAAGCTTTCTTT. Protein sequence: CASRRGGTMNTEAFF. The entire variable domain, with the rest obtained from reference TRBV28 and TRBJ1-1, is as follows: DVKVTQSSRYLVKRTGEKVFLECVQDMDHENMFWYRQDPGLGLRLIYFSYDVKMKEKGDIPEGYSVSREKKERFSLILESASTNQTSMYLCASRRGGTMNTEAFFGQGTRLTVV.

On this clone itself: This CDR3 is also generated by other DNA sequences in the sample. CDR3 nucleotide sequence: TGTGCCAGCTCACCACCGACAGAATCATATGGCTACACCTTC. Amino acids: CASSPPTESYGYTF. The genes are TRBV18 and TRBJ1-2; D is perhaps TRBD1 (5 bases). Germline V lookup: CDR1 KGHSH, CDR2 LQKENI. V gave up 0 bases and J gave up 5 bases, with 10 bases separating them. This CDR3 is built from 14 residues.

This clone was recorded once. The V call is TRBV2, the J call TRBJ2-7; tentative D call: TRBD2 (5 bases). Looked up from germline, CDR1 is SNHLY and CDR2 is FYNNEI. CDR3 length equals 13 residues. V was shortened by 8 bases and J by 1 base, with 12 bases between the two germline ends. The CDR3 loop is CASAWTESYEQYF. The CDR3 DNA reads TGTGCCAGCGCGTGGACTGAATCCTACGAGCAGTACTTC.

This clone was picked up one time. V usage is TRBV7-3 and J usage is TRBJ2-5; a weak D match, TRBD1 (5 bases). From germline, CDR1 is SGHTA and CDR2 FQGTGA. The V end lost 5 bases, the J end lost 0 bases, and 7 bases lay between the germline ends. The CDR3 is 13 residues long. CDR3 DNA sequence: TGTGCCAGCAGCCAGACAGACCAAGAGACCCAGTACTTC. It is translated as CASSQTDQETQYF.

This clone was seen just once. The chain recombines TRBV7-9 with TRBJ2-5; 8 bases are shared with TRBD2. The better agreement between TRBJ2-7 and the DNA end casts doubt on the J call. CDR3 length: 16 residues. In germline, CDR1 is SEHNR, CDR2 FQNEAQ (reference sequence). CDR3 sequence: CASSFLNTGGRNEQYF. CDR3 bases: TGTGCCAGCAGCTTCCTAAATACGGGGGGGCGGAACGAGCAGTACTTC.

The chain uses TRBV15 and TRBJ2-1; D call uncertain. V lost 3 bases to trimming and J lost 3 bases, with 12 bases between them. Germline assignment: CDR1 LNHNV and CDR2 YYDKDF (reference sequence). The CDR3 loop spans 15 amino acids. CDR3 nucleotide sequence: TGTGCCACCAGCAGCCCTAGTGCCTACTACAATGAGCAGTTCTTC. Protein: CATSSPSAYYNEQFF.

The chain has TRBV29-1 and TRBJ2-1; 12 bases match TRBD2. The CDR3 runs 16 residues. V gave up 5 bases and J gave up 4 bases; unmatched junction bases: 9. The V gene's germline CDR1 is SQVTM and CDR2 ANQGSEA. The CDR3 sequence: CSVSAGLAGSYNEQFF. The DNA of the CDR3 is TGCAGCGTTTCTGCGGGACTAGCGGGTTCATACAATGAGCAGTTCTTC.

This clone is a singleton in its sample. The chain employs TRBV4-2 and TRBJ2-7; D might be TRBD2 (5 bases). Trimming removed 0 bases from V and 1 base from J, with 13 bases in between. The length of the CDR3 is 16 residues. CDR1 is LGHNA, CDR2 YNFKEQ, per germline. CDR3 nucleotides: TGTGCCAGCAGCCAAGATCCCTCGGGGAATTCCTACGAGCAGTACTTC. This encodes CASSQDPSGNSYEQYF.